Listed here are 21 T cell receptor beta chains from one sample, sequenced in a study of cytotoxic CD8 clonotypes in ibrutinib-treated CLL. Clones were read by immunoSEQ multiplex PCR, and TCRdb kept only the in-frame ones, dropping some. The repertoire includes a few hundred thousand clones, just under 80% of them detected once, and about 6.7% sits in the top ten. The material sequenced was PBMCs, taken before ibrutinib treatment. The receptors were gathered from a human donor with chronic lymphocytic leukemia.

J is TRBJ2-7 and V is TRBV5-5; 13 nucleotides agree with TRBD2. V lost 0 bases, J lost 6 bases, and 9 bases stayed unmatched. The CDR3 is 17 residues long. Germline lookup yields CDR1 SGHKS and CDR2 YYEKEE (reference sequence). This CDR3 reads CASSLDSGGLAGREQYF. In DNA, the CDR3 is TGTGCCAGCAGCTTGGATTCGGGGGGACTAGCGGGACGCGAGCAGTACTTC.

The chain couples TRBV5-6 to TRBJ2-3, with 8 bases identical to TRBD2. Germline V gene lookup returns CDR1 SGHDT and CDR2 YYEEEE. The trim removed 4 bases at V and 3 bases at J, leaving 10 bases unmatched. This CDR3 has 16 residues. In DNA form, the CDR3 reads TGTGCCAGCAGCCCTGGACTAGCCGATTTTACAGATACGCAGTATTTT. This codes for CASSPGLADFTDTQYF.

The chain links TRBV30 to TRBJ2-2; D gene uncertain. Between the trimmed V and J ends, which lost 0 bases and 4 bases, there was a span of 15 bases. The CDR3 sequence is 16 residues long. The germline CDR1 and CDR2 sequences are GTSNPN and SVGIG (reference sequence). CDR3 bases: TGTGCCTGGAGTGTATTATCTGGGTGGAGCACCGGGGAGCTGTTTTTT. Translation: CAWSVLSGWSTGELFF.

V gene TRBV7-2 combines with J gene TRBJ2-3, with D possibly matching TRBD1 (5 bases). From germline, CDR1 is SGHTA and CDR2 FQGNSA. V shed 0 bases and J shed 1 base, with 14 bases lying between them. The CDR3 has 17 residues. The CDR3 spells CASSLALIGVGTDTQYF. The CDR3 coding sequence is TGTGCCAGCAGCTTAGCGCTTATAGGGGTTGGCACAGATACGCAGTATTTT.

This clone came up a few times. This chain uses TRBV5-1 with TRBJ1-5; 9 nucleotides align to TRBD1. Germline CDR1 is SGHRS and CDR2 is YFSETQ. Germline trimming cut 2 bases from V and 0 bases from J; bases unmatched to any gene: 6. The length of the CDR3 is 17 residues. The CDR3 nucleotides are TGCGCCAGCAGCTTAGGGACAGGGATTTATAGCAATCAGCCCCAGCATTTT. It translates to CASSLGTGIYSNQPQHF.

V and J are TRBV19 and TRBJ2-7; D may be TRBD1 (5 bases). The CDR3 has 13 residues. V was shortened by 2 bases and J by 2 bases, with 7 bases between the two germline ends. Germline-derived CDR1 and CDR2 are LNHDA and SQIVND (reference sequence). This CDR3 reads CASSIRGTYEQYF. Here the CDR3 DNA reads TGTGCCAGTAGTATAAGGGGTACCTACGAGCAGTACTTC.

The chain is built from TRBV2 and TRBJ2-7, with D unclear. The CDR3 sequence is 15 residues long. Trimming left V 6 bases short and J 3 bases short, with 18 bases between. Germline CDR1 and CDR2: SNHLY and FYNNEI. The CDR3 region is CASRTSFDPNYEQYF. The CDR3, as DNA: TGTGCCAGCAGGACCTCCTTCGATCCCAACTACGAGCAGTACTTC.

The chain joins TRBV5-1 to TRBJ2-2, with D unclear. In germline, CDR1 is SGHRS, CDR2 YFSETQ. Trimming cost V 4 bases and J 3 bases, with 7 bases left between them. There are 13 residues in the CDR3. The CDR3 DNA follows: TGCGCCAGCAGCCTGGCAGACACCGGGGAGCTGTTTTTT. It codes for CASSLADTGELFF.

The CDR3 protein is CSVAGTSGNLGDEQYF. The CDR3 coding sequence is TGCAGCGTTGCCGGGACTAGCGGGAACTTGGGAGACGAGCAGTACTTC. V is TRBV29-1 and J is TRBJ2-7; 13 bases match TRBD2. Germline CDR1 is SQVTM and CDR2 is ANQGSEA. Trimming at V came to 4 bases and at J to 5 bases, leaving 11 bases not matched to a gene. The CDR3 has 16 amino acids.

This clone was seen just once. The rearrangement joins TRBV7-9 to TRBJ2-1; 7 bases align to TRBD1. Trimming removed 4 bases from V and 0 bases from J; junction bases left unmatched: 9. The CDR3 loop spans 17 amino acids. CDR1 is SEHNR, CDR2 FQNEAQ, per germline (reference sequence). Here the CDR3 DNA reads TGTGCCAGCAGCTACAACCTGGGACAGAGCTCCTACAATGAGCAGTTCTTC. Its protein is CASSYNLGQSSYNEQFF.

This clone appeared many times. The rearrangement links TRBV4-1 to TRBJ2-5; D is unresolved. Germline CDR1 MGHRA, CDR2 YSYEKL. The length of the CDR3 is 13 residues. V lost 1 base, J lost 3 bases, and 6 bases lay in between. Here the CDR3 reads CASSQVGEETQYF. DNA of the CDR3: TGCGCCAGCAGCCAAGTGGGTGAAGAGACCCAGTACTTC.

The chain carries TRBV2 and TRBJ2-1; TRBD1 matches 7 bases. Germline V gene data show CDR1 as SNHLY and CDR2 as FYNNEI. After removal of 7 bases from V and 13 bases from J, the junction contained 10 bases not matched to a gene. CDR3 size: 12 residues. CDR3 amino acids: CASIVGGFVQFF. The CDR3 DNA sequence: TGTGCCAGCATCGTAGGGGGCTTCGTTCAGTTCTTC.

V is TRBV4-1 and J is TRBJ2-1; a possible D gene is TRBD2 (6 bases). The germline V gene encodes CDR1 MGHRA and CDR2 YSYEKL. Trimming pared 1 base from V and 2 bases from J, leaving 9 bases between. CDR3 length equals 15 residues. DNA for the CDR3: TGCGCCAGCAGCCAAGGGGCGGGAACCTACAATGAGCAGTTCTTC. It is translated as CASSQGAGTYNEQFF.

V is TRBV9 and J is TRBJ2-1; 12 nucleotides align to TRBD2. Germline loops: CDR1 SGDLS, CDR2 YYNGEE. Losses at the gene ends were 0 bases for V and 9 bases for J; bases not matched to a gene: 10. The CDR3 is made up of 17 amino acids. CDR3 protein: CASSVGLAGGPQGEQFF. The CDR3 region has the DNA TGTGCCAGCAGCGTAGGTCTAGCGGGAGGGCCTCAGGGTGAGCAGTTCTTC.

The CDR3 DNA reads as TGTGCCAGCAGCTTGTACCAGAATGGCTACACCTTC. Its translation: CASSLYQNGYTF. This chain joins TRBV5-6 and TRBJ1-2; D gene unclear. The CDR3 extends over 12 amino acids. Trimming removed 1 base from V and 6 bases from J, with 7 bases in between. Germline CDR1 reads SGHDT; CDR2 reads YYEEEE. Looking up the rest from reference TRBV5-6 and TRBJ1-2 gives the full variable domain: DAGVTQSPTHLIKTRGQQVTLRCSPKSGHDTVSWYQQALGQGPQFIFQYYEEEERQRGNFPDRFSGHQFPNYSSELNVNALLLGDSALYLCASSLYQNGYTFGSGTRLTVV.

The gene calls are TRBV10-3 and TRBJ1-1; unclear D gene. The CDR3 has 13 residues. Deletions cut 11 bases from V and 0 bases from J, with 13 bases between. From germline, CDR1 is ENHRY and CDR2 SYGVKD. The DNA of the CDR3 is TGTGCCGCACGAGGAGTTTTGAACACTGAAGCTTTCTTT. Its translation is CAARGVLNTEAFF.

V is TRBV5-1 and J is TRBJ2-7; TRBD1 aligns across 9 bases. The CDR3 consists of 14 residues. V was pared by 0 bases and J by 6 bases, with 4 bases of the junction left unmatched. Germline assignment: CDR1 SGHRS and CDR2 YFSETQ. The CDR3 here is CASSLGDRAGEQYF. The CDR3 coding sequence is TGCGCCAGCAGCTTGGGGGACAGGGCCGGCGAGCAGTACTTC. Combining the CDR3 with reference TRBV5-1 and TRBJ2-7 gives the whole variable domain KAGVTQTPRYLIKTRGQQVTLSCSPISGHRSVSWYQQTPGQGLQFLFEYFSETQRNKGNFPGRFSGRQFSNSRSEMNVSTLELGDSALYLCASSLGDRAGEQYFGPGTRLTVT.

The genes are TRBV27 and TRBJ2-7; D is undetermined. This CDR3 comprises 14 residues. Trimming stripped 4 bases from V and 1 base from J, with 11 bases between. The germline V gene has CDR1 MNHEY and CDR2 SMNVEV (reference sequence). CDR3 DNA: TGTGCCAGCAGTTATCGGCAGGCGTCCTACGAGCAGTACTTC. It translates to CASSYRQASYEQYF.

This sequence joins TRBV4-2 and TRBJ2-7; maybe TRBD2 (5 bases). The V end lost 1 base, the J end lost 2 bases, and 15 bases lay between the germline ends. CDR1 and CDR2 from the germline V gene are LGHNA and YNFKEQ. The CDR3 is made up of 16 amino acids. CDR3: CASSQVVEASPYEQYF. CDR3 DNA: TGTGCCAGCAGCCAAGTTGTGGAGGCCTCCCCCTACGAGCAGTACTTC.

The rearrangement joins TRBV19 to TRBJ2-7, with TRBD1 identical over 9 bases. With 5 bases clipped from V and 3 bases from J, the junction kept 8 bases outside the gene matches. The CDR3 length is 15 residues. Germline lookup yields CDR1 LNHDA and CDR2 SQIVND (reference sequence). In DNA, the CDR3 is TGTGCCAGTAGTTTCCGGACAGGGGAATTCTACGAGCAGTACTTC. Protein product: CASSFRTGEFYEQYF.

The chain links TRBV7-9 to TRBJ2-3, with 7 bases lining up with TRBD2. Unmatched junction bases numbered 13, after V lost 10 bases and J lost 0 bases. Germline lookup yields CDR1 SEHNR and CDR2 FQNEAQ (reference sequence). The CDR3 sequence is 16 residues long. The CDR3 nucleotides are TGTGCCACCACCCTGGGGGACTACTCTAGCACAGATACGCAGTATTTT. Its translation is CATTLGDYSSTDTQYF.